This T cell receptor (beta chain) was obtained from a study of regulatory T cells in long-lasting Graves disease. General observations from the study: There were preferences for TRBV28, TRBJ1-2 and TRBJ2-5 in persistent disease. Among the persistent patients, 2,500 to 3,000 public clonotypes were shared, more than the 850 to 1,000 shared among new patients.

The sample's time point: persistent/refractory GD, antithyroid drugs over 5 years with positive TRAb. PBMC-extracted RNA yielded the TCR library. With iRepertoire HTBI primers and Arm-PCR of CDR3 regions, TCR beta libraries were built. Using its own MiXCR run on the multiplex PCR reads, TCRdb lists one record per CDR3 protein. This sample has roughly 450,000 distinct CDR3 sequences, with under 25% found just once. The CDR3 covers 17 residues. With 3 bases removed from V and 1 base from J, the gap between germline ends came to 15 bases. This clonotype was seen many times. The antigen is not known. This TCR derives from a female donor with Graves disease. The rearrangement uses TRBV12-3 or TRBV12-4 and TRBJ2-2, with D maybe TRBD1 (5 bases). Specimen: peripheral blood mononuclear cells (PBMCs), collected when the disease was refractory, from a patient treated with antithyroid drugs. The CDR3, as DNA: TGTGCCAGCAGTTTCATTGCTGGGGCAGGGAACACCGGGGAGCTGTTTTTT. Translation gives CASSFIAGAGNTGELFF.